These 23 T cell receptor beta chains were all obtained from the same sample, sequenced in a study of identical twins. TCRdb used MiXCR to reprocess the 5' RACE reads, holding one entry per CDR3 protein. The table records approximately 500,000 distinct CDR3 sequences, roughly a quarter of them present only once. The sample also formed part of further work on T cells expressing NK-cell markers.

Sample: CD4+ T cells sorted from blood. These receptors were taken from a young woman in good health.

The CDR3 nucleotides read TGTGCCAGCAGGTTTGGACAGGTGCGTGGCTACACCTTC. It codes for CASRFGQVRGYTF. The gene calls are TRBV12-3 or TRBV12-4 and TRBJ1-2; 7 bases are shared with TRBD1. This CDR3 has 13 residues. V was clipped by 6 bases and J by 7 bases; unmatched bases: 8.

This clonotype was observed at least ten times. J is TRBJ1-4 and V is TRBV5-1; maybe TRBD1 (6 bases). CDR1 SGHRS and CDR2 YFSETQ come from the germline V gene. The CDR3 consists of 13 residues. V lost 6 bases to trimming and J lost 6 bases, with 12 bases between them. The CDR3: CASIQGVDEKLFF. Written as DNA, the CDR3 is TGCGCCAGCATACAGGGAGTTGATGAAAAACTGTTTTTT.

This clonotype has just a few counts. This chain connects TRBV20-1 to TRBJ2-3; D is ambiguous. Germline values: CDR1 DFQATT, CDR2 SNEGSKA (reference sequence). The V and J ends lost 7 bases and 2 bases respectively, with 13 bases between them. There are 13 residues in the CDR3. CDR3 sequence: CSGSRRPTDTQYF. CDR3 DNA: TGCAGTGGATCGCGCAGGCCCACAGATACGCAGTATTTT.

This clonotype has just a few counts. V usage is TRBV6-5 and J usage is TRBJ2-1; 14 nucleotides align to TRBD2. This CDR3 region has 15 residues. CDR1 and CDR2 from the germline V gene are MNHEY and SVGAGI. V gave up 0 bases and J gave up 11 bases; unmatched junction bases: 3. CDR3 loop: CASSYSTSGRGKQFF. CDR3 DNA sequence: TGTGCCAGCAGTTACTCGACTAGCGGGAGGGGAAAGCAGTTCTTC.

This clonotype was picked up a small number of times. The CDR3 here is CSARLGGHSNQPQHF. CDR3 DNA: TGCAGTGCTAGACTAGGGGGTCATAGCAATCAGCCCCAGCATTTT. The chain is built from TRBV20-1 and TRBJ1-5; D might be TRBD1 (6 bases). V dropped 2 bases and J dropped 0 bases, with 11 bases sitting between them. The CDR3 consists of 15 residues. Germline V lookup: CDR1 DFQATT, CDR2 SNEGSKA (reference sequence).

The rearrangement joins TRBV20-1 to TRBJ2-1; D might be TRBD1 (5 bases). CDR1 and CDR2 (germline): DFQATT, SNEGSKA (reference sequence). V was shortened by 3 bases and J by 0 bases, with 9 bases between the two germline ends. This CDR3 region has 14 residues. The CDR3 DNA sequence: TGCAGTGCTAGGGGGCAAAACTCCTACAATGAGCAGTTCTTC. The encoded protein is CSARGQNSYNEQFF.

The CDR3 loop reads CATSRGGSGELFF. The DNA for the CDR3 is TGTGCCACCAGCAGAGGAGGTTCCGGGGAGCTGTTTTTT. V is TRBV15 and J is TRBJ2-2; D remains ambiguous. Trimming cost V 1 base and J 6 bases, with 6 bases left between them. The CDR3 runs to 13 residues. Germline V lookup: CDR1 LNHNV, CDR2 YYDKDF (reference sequence).

This clonotype was detected a few times. The chain is built from TRBV29-1 and TRBJ2-3; 7 nucleotides line up with TRBD2. The junction had 8 bases not matched to a gene; V was cut back by 7 bases and J by 4 bases. Germline lookup yields CDR1 SQVTM and CDR2 ANQGSEA. The CDR3 contains 13 residues. The CDR3 here is CSAPRGEADTQYF. DNA for the CDR3: TGCAGCGCCCCTCGGGGGGAGGCAGATACGCAGTATTTT.

This clonotype has only a few counts. The V call is TRBV15, the J call TRBJ2-5, with 7 positions matching TRBD1. Germline CDR1 and CDR2: LNHNV and YYDKDF (reference sequence). The ends lost 5 bases at V and 1 base at J; junction bases unmatched: 4. This CDR3 has 14 amino acids. The CDR3 is CATSSTGSQETQYF. CDR3 DNA sequence: TGTGCCACCAGCTCGACAGGGTCCCAAGAGACCCAGTACTTC.

In its sample, this clonotype was seen a few times. Germline is not matched at one junction end, which may reflect a read error. The chain is built from TRBV7-9 and TRBJ1-1; D remains unclear. Germline values: CDR1 SEHNR, CDR2 FQNEAQ (reference sequence). The CDR3 length is 14 residues. CDR3 in amino acids: CASSLDGMNTEVFF. In DNA form, the CDR3 reads TGTGCCAGCAGCTTAGACGGAATGAACACTGAAGTTTTCTTT.

This clonotype has only a few counts. The chain couples TRBV4-3 to TRBJ2-5; D not resolved. Per the germline V gene, CDR1 is LGHNA and CDR2 is YSLEER. The CDR3 runs 13 residues. V lost 1 base and J 2 bases, leaving 5 bases between the germline ends. CDR3 in DNA: TGCGCCAGCAGCCAAGGGCGACAAGAGACCCAGTACTTC. Amino acid sequence: CASSQGRQETQYF.

This chain uses TRBV6-2 or TRBV6-3 with TRBJ2-1, with a possible D match to TRBD1 (6 bases). Germline V gene data show CDR1 as MNHEY and CDR2 as SVGEGT. The CDR3 loop spans 15 amino acids. V was cut by 0 bases and J by 8 bases, with 14 bases left in between. CDR3 amino acids: CASSYSEDSFDEQFF. CDR3 in DNA: TGTGCCAGCAGTTACTCGGAGGACAGTTTCGATGAGCAGTTCTTC.

This clonotype was seen only a few times. The V and J genes are TRBV29-1 and TRBJ1-1, with TRBD1 matching 7 bases. V lost 6 bases to trimming and J lost 1 base; unmatched junction nucleotides: 5. The CDR3 consists of 13 residues. Germline V gene data show CDR1 as SQVTM and CDR2 as ANQGSEA. CDR3 protein: CSVVRDRNTEAFF. CDR3 nucleotides: TGCAGCGTAGTTAGGGACAGGAACACTGAAGCTTTCTTT.

J is TRBJ2-7 and V is TRBV11-2; 8 bases agree with TRBD2. The V gene's germline CDR1 is SGHAT and CDR2 FQNNGV. There are 19 residues in the CDR3. V dropped 5 bases and J dropped 0; count of bases not matched to a gene: 18. The CDR3 DNA is TGTGCCAGCAGCCGGGGGGGCCCGGCCATAGGCCTTAGCTCCTACGAGCAGTACTTC. Its protein product is CASSRGGPAIGLSSYEQYF.

This chain joins TRBV20-1 and TRBJ2-3; D is undetermined. Germline-derived CDR1 and CDR2 are DFQATT and SNEGSKA (reference sequence). The V gene lost 5 bases and the J gene lost 1 base, with 7 bases spanning the gap. CDR3 length equals 12 residues. The CDR3 region has the DNA TGCAGTGCTTCCCAAGGCACAGATACGCAGTATTTT. It encodes CSASQGTDTQYF.

In this sample, this clonotype turned up many times. The chain recombines TRBV12-3 or TRBV12-4 with TRBJ2-5, with D possibly being TRBD2 (5 bases). The CDR3 consists of 13 residues. Deletions cut 7 bases from V and 4 bases from J, with 13 bases between. CDR3 nucleotide sequence: TGTGCCAGCACCCAACATGCGGGAGAGACCCAGTACTTC. Its protein is CASTQHAGETQYF.

Only a few counts were recorded for this clonotype. The chain uses TRBV10-3 and TRBJ2-2; D is undetermined. Germline V gene data show CDR1 as ENHRY and CDR2 as SYGVKD. The ends were cut back, 0 bases at V and 1 base at J, with 6 bases in the middle. The CDR3 runs 15 residues. The chain's CDR3 is CAISESTGNTGELFF. As DNA, the CDR3 is TGTGCCATCAGTGAGTCGACGGGGAACACCGGGGAGCTGTTTTTT.

There are a few counts of this clonotype. V is TRBV2 and J is TRBJ2-1, with TRBD2 matching over 13 bases. The junction had 20 bases not matched to a gene; V was cut back by 3 bases and J by 9 bases. The CDR3 runs 20 residues. From germline, CDR1 is SNHLY and CDR2 FYNNEI. As DNA, the CDR3 is TGTGCCAGCAGTGATCCCTATTCCCGCACGACTAGCGGGGGGTTAGGTGAGCAGTTCTTC. Translating it yields CASSDPYSRTTSGGLGEQFF.

There are a few counts of this clonotype. V gene TRBV12-3 or TRBV12-4 combines with J gene TRBJ1-1; the D is unclear. V lost 3 bases to trimming and J lost 5 bases, with 7 bases between them. The length of the CDR3 is 12 residues. The CDR3 coding sequence is TGTGCCAGCAGTTTCCGGGGAACTGAAGCTTTCTTT. As protein: CASSFRGTEAFF.

Only one count was recorded for this clonotype. The chain carries TRBV18 and TRBJ2-1; TRBD1 aligns across 7 bases. The J segment lost 4 bases and the V segment lost 3 bases, leaving 9 bases of the junction unmatched. This CDR3 contains 16 residues. CDR1 and CDR2 (germline): KGHSH, LQKENI. The CDR3 loop reads CASSPRQGLFYNEQFF. The CDR3 bases are TGTGCCAGCTCACCCCGACAGGGCTTGTTTTACAATGAGCAGTTCTTC.

This rearrangement joins TRBV10-3 to TRBJ1-1, with 7 bases fitting TRBD1. The length of the CDR3 is 13 residues. V shed 6 bases, J shed 4 bases, and the junction held 5 bases outside the gene matches. Germline-derived CDR1 and CDR2 are ENHRY and SYGVKD. This CDR3 reads CAISDREGTEAFF. The CDR3 DNA reads TGTGCCATCAGCGACAGGGAGGGCACTGAAGCTTTCTTT.

The chain uses TRBV10-3 and TRBJ2-2; D is perhaps TRBD2 (6 bases). The CDR3 is 13 residues long. V was clipped by 4 bases and J by 6 bases, with 9 bases between them. From germline, CDR1 is ENHRY and CDR2 SYGVKD. Here the CDR3 DNA reads TGTGCCATCAGTGGTACTAGCTCCGGGGAGCTGTTTTTT. Its translation is CAISGTSSGELFF.

This clonotype was picked up a small number of times. The rearrangement joins TRBV3-1 to TRBJ2-5; the D is unclear. The CDR3 consists of 14 residues. V dropped 1 base and J dropped 5 bases, with 11 bases sitting between them. In germline, CDR1 is LGHDT, CDR2 YNNKEL (reference sequence). The CDR3 bases are TGTGCCAGCAGCCAAGGGCCTAACGGGGAGACCCAGTACTTC. Translating gives CASSQGPNGETQYF.